The 13 T cell receptor beta chains below were found in one sample sequenced in a study of T cell repertoires in cytomegalovirus infection. TCRdb passed the reads through MiXCR, listing each CDR3 protein once. Here the sample spans 200,000 or so distinct CDR3 sequences, about 38% being singletons. These receptors have no known antigen. Material: CD8+ T cells from cultured PBMCs, obtained from culture after CMV antigen stimulation. The source is a human donor in good health (CMV status not recorded). Some clones in this sample may be carry-over from other donors' samples.

This clonotype was recorded a few times. The chain couples TRBV27 to TRBJ2-6; D gene ambiguous. CDR1 and CDR2 (germline): MNHEY, SMNVEV (reference sequence). This CDR3 comprises 15 residues. With 7 bases removed from V and 0 bases from J, the gap between germline ends came to 10 bases. For the CDR3, the DNA is TGTGCCAGCACCCCATCGTACTCTGGGGCCAACGTCCTGACTTTC. Translation gives CASTPSYSGANVLTF.

CDR3 sequence reads: CASSQAKDTHSGNTIYF. The CDR3 nucleotides are TGTGCCAGCAGCCAGGCAAAGGACACCCACTCTGGAAACACCATATATTTT. The chain combines TRBV3-1 with TRBJ1-3; TRBD1 might be the D (5 bases). With 3 bases removed from V and 0 bases from J, the gap between germline ends came to 15 bases. CDR3 length: 17 residues. Germline-derived CDR1 and CDR2 are LGHDT and YNNKEL (reference sequence).

This clonotype turned up a few times. The chain links TRBV7-2 to TRBJ2-7; the match to TRBD2 covers 7 bases. Germline V gene lookup returns CDR1 SGHTA and CDR2 FQGNSA. The length of the CDR3 is 14 residues. The V gene end was trimmed by 3 bases and the J gene end by 4 bases; junction bases not matched to a gene: 6. The CDR3 DNA is TGTGCCAGCAGCTTGGGACTATCCCGTTACGAGCAGTACTTC. Protein sequence: CASSLGLSRYEQYF.

This rearrangement joins TRBV6-1 to TRBJ2-2, with 8 nucleotides matching TRBD2. Germline CDR1 is MNHNS and CDR2 is SASEGT. The V segment lost 3 bases and the J segment 6 bases; nucleotides outside the gene matches: 15. CDR3 length: 18 residues. This chain's CDR3 is CASSERAPGLDHSGELFF. The CDR3 nucleotides are TGTGCCAGCAGTGAGAGAGCACCGGGACTAGATCATTCCGGGGAGCTGTTTTTT.

The chain recombines TRBV11-2 with TRBJ1-2; possibly TRBD1 for D (5 bases). Trimming left V 5 bases short and J 0 bases short, with 13 bases between. CDR1 is SGHAT and CDR2 is FQNNGV in the germline V gene. The CDR3 has 15 residues. Here the CDR3 DNA reads TGTGCCAGCAGCGAACGCCGGGGCTCTAACTATGGCTACACCTTC. This encodes CASSERRGSNYGYTF.

The J gene is TRBJ1-5, the V gene TRBV19; no definite D call. The V end was cut by 7 bases, the J end by 2 bases, with 12 bases between. The CDR3 extends over 14 amino acids. The germline CDR1 and CDR2 sequences are LNHDA and SQIVND (reference sequence). This chain's CDR3 is CASTPLGGNQPQHF. The CDR3, as DNA: TGTGCCAGTACCCCTCTGGGAGGCAATCAGCCCCAGCATTTT.

The gene calls are TRBV28 and TRBJ2-3, with D perhaps TRBD2 (5 bases). Between the trimmed V and J ends, which lost 2 bases and 0 bases, there was a span of 12 bases. Germline lookup yields CDR1 MDHEN and CDR2 SYDVKM. The CDR3 runs 16 residues. The CDR3 bases are TGTGCCAGCAGTTTAAGAGCGGTACCTAGCACAGATACGCAGTATTTT. Translation: CASSLRAVPSTDTQYF.

This rearrangement joins TRBV11-2 to TRBJ2-3; the match to TRBD2 covers 7 bases. CDR3 length: 16 amino acids. Germline V gene data show CDR1 as SGHAT and CDR2 as FQNNGV. The ends lost 5 bases at V and 2 bases at J; junction bases unmatched: 10. The CDR3 DNA is TGTGCCAGCAGCACGGGGGGAAATCGTTACACAGATACGCAGTATTTT. It is translated as CASSTGGNRYTDTQYF.

This clonotype has more than one count but fewer than ten. The chain links TRBV28 to TRBJ2-3, with 13 bases fitting TRBD2. The ends lost 6 bases at V and 10 bases at J; junction bases unmatched: 16. Germline loops: CDR1 MDHEN, CDR2 SYDVKM. This CDR3 has 17 residues. The CDR3 nucleotides read TGTGCCAGCAGCGGACTAGCGGGAGAGTTCGGCCCCCGGGCGCAGTATTTT. This translates into CASSGLAGEFGPRAQYF.

The CDR3 sequence: CAWARTDTMNTEAFF. In nucleotides, the CDR3 is TGTGCCTGGGCTCGGACAGATACTATGAACACTGAAGCTTTCTTT. The chain recombines TRBV30 with TRBJ1-1; D perhaps matches TRBD1 (6 bases). CDR1 is GTSNPN, CDR2 SVGIG, per germline (reference sequence). The V gene lost 5 bases and the J gene lost 0 bases, with 16 bases spanning the gap. The CDR3 sequence is 15 residues long.

The CDR3 loop is CASSLDDNEQFF. The DNA for the CDR3 is TGTGCCAGCAGCTTGGATGACAATGAGCAGTTCTTC. V usage is TRBV7-9 and J usage is TRBJ2-1; D unclear. Germline V gene data show CDR1 as SEHNR and CDR2 as FQNEAQ (reference sequence). The CDR3 runs 12 residues. The V end lost 3 bases, the J end lost 5 bases, and 5 bases lay between the germline ends.

The chain is built from TRBV19 and TRBJ2-3, with 10 bases lining up with TRBD2. CDR1 and CDR2 from the germline V gene are LNHDA and SQIVND (reference sequence). After removal of 2 bases from V and 4 bases from J, the junction contained 0 bases not matched to a gene. The CDR3 has 14 amino acids. CDR3 bases: TGTGCCAGTAGTATAAGCGGGGGGGCAGATACGCAGTATTTT. Protein sequence: CASSISGGADTQYF.

The table lists this clonotype with a count of one. The CDR3 coding sequence is TGTGCCAGCAGCTTAGCCCTCGGGACAGCCTCTGGAAACACCATATATTTT. It codes for CASSLALGTASGNTIYF. The V call is TRBV7-6, the J call TRBJ1-3; 7 bases agree with TRBD1. The J segment lost 0 bases and the V segment lost 0 bases, leaving 5 bases of the junction unmatched. CDR3 length equals 17 residues. Germline-derived CDR1 and CDR2 are SGHVS and FNYEAQ.